The rows below give T cell receptor beta chains drawn from one sample of a study of beta chain features in type 1 diabetes. Sequencing used immunoSEQ multiplex PCR; TCRdb keeps in-frame clones, though not all of them. The sample lists 630,000 or so clones, over 11% occurring once. Sequencing was carried out using naive CD4+ T cells from blood. Receptor source: a man aged 18 to 35 with type 1 diabetes. The CDR3 runs from the conserved cysteine through the conserved F or W. Clone size appears in some rows only: once, few, many, or a class for an expanded clone.

v_call,clone_size,j_call,cdr3_aa
TRBV4-2,-,TRBJ2-3,CASSHPRAGGGDTQYF
TRBV5-1,few,TRBJ2-3,CASSLGSGSTDTQYF
TRBV5-1,few,TRBJ2-1,CASSGTGNVNEQFF
TRBV7-9,-,TRBJ2-4,CASSAAGDIQYF
TRBV5-1,-,TRBJ2-3,CASSTGQGTDTQYF
TRBV30,-,TRBJ2-7,CAWSRRDYEQYF
TRBV2,-,TRBJ1-5,CASNSQSNQPQHF
TRBV7-2,few,TRBJ2-1,CASSLEGGYEQFF
TRBV30,-,TRBJ2-5,CAWSTSGRGETQYF
TRBV6-1,-,TRBJ1-4,CASSQGTNEKLFF
TRBV30,few,TRBJ1-4,CAWTPGSGEKLFF
TRBV29-1,-,TRBJ2-5,CSGSGRQETQYF
TRBV6-1,few,TRBJ1-2,CASTHGQNYTF
TRBV10-3,-,TRBJ1-1,CAIRGFENTEAFF
TRBV5-1,-,TRBJ2-2,CASTPGLAGVTGELFF
TRBV7-2,few,TRBJ2-7,CASSFPGGAYEQYF
TRBV29-1,few,TRBJ1-1,CSVYGTGVNTEAFF
TRBV29-1,few,TRBJ1-2,CSVEGHWSNYGYTF
TRBV28,-,TRBJ1-4,CASSAQSEKLFF
TRBV18,-,TRBJ2-5,CASSPGAGETQYF
TRBV15,once,TRBJ2-7,CATSRDPSGQSKWGLYEQYF
TRBV13,few,TRBJ2-7,CASSHRVAGPHEQYF
TRBV30,-,TRBJ2-5,CAWSVTGGETQYF
TRBV7-9,-,TRBJ2-3,CASSPMILGGTDTQYF
TRBV15,few,TRBJ2-5,CATSRGSFGETQYF
TRBV4-3,few,TRBJ2-1,CASSQPGPGQGVIGQFF
TRBV18,few,TRBJ2-1,CASSNTSGSSDEQFF
TRBV10-3,-,TRBJ2-7,CAISDSRQAHEQYF